This TCR beta chain is from a study of shared clonotypes between healthy human individuals. Sequenced by immunoSEQ multiplex PCR; TCRdb stores in-frame clones only, minus some. The sample shows millions of clones, 85% to 95% of them seen only once. V lost 5 bases to trimming and J lost 1 base, with 14 bases between them. The CDR3 spans 15 residues. Germline lookup yields CDR1 MNHNY and CDR2 SVGAGI (reference sequence). Study-wide findings and caveats: Generation probabilities of non-shared clonotypes were lower (relative to those shared by all four donors).

This clone was seen more than once but under ten times. Its matching antigen is unknown. The study enrolled healthy HIV-negative adults without recent acute infections or vaccinations as donors. Adult Caucasians living in Nashville, Tennessee made up all of the donors. CD4+ cell separation produced CD45RA+ naive and CD45RA-negative memory subsets. This clonotype was sampled from a man aged 18 to 30 in good health. Sequenced sample: naive CD4+ T cells sorted from blood. Subset indicated: CD45RA+ positively selected. The chain couples TRBV6-6 to TRBJ2-5; D is undetermined. The CDR3 nucleotides read TGTGCCAGCAGTCCGCCACCTTATAGCCAAGAGACCCAGTACTTC. It translates to CASSPPPYSQETQYF.